These 6 T cell receptor beta chains were sequenced from one sample in a study of PD-1 blockade in classical Hodgkin lymphoma. Time point denoted: newly diagnosed, previously untreated cHL patient sample. CD4+ T cells were purified from thawed PBMCs by negative selection. The method was immunoSEQ multiplex PCR; TCRdb's version includes in-frame clones alone and lacks a portion of them. The profile shows some 34,000 clones, 75% to 90% of them singletons. The specimen sequenced was CD4+ T cells from blood. The receptors were sampled from a human donor with classical Hodgkin lymphoma.

The chain couples TRBV20-1 to TRBJ2-7; D not resolved. V lost 5 bases, J lost 2 bases, and 7 bases lay in between. The CDR3 consists of 11 residues. Per the germline V gene, CDR1 is DFQATT and CDR2 is SNEGSKA (reference sequence). DNA for the CDR3: TGCAGTGCTGGAACCACCTACGAGCAGTACTTC. Protein sequence: CSAGTTYEQYF.

This chain joins TRBV2 and TRBJ1-1; 7 bases are a match to TRBD1. From germline, CDR1 is SNHLY and CDR2 FYNNEI. The CDR3 runs to 14 residues. With 6 bases clipped from V and 2 bases from J, the junction kept 6 bases outside the gene matches. CDR3 loop: CASSLQGHNTEAFF. The DNA of the CDR3 is TGTGCCAGCAGCCTACAGGGGCACAACACTGAAGCTTTCTTT. Variable domain in full (rest from reference TRBV2 and TRBJ1-1): EPEVTQTPSHQVTQMGQEVILRCVPISNHLYFYWYRQILGQKVEFLVSFYNNEISEKSEIFDDQFSVERPDGSNFTLKIRSTKLEDSAMYFCASSLQGHNTEAFFGQGTRLTVV.

This chain joins TRBV23-1 and TRBJ1-1, with D tentatively TRBD1 (6 bases). TRBV23-1 falls under the ORF class, with uncertain function. Trimming shortened V by 8 bases and J by 4 bases, and 26 bases separated the two germline ends. CDR3 size: 17 residues. CDR3 coding DNA: TGCGCCAGCGCCACTTCTCCCCCCGGGGGGCAGGGCACTGAAGCTTTCTTT. Its translation: CASATSPPGGQGTEAFF.

This chain links TRBV11-2 with TRBJ2-3; D call uncertain. V lost 5 bases and J 7 bases, leaving 10 bases between the germline ends. The CDR3 covers 12 residues. Germline V gene lookup returns CDR1 SGHAT and CDR2 FQNNGV. The CDR3 DNA sequence: TGTGCCAGCAGCCTTTTGGTCTATACGCAGTATTTT. Amino acid sequence: CASSLLVYTQYF.

The chain has TRBV27 and TRBJ1-1, with 7 bases matching TRBD1. V gave up 4 bases and J gave up 6 bases; unmatched junction bases: 5. The length of the CDR3 is 13 residues. Germline CDR1 and CDR2: MNHEY and SMNVEV (reference sequence). Here the CDR3 reads CASSYKQGAEAFF. For the CDR3, the DNA is TGTGCCAGCAGTTATAAGCAGGGGGCTGAAGCTTTCTTT.

The V and J genes are TRBV1 and TRBJ2-5; the table's D call, TRBD2, has no DNA check behind it. TRBV1 is a pseudogene locus. This CDR3 contains 19 residues. CDR3 bases: TGCACCAGCAGCCAAGATTCCCGGACTAGCGGGAGGGCCGGGGAGACCCAGTACTTC. This gives the protein CTSSQDSRTSGRAGETQYF.